Following are 6 T cell receptor beta chains from one sample sequenced in a study of cytomegalovirus exposure and HLA in healthy donors. Use of 60 Vbeta and 13 Jbeta primers characterized the PCR. Sequencing was performed with immunoSEQ multiplex PCR; in TCRdb, only in-frame clones are kept and a portion is missing. Of roughly 160,000 clones detected, more than 80% appear once; the ten largest clones hold over 10%. Source material: PBMCs. These receptors were obtained from a woman between 45 and 65 years old in good health and CMV-seronegative.

Regarding this clone: Germline is not matched at one junction end, which may reflect a read error. The rearrangement links TRBV5-1 to TRBJ1-1; 8 bases fit TRBD1. Germline CDR1 is SGHRS and CDR2 is YFSETQ. The CDR3 is made up of 15 amino acids. DNA of the CDR3: TGCGCCAGCAGCATCGGGACAGGTGAGAACGCTGAAGCTTTCTTT. The encoded protein is CASSIGTGENAEAFF.

This clone was recorded only once. The chain carries TRBV5-5 and TRBJ1-5, with 11 nucleotides matching TRBD1. This CDR3 region has 17 residues. J gave up 3 bases and V 3 bases, and 8 bases lay outside the gene matches. The germline gives CDR1 SGHKS, CDR2 YYEKEE (reference sequence). This CDR3 reads CASSSSGTGGFNQPQHF. As DNA, the CDR3 is TGTGCCAGCAGCTCCTCCGGGACAGGGGGATTCAATCAGCCCCAGCATTTT.

V gene TRBV21-1 combines with J gene TRBJ1-3; TRBD1 is the table's D call, not checked against the DNA. TRBV21-1 is shown as a pseudogene. The length of the CDR3 is 16 residues. The CDR3 DNA reads as TGTGCCAGCAACCTCCGGACAGATCACGCTGGAAACACCATATATTTT. Protein sequence: CASNLRTDHAGNTIYF.

The V gene is TRBV28, the J gene TRBJ2-7; 11 positions match TRBD2. This CDR3 is built from 16 residues. Per the germline V gene, CDR1 is MDHEN and CDR2 is SYDVKM. V lost 4 bases, J lost 6 bases, and 11 bases stayed unmatched. The CDR3 here is CASSSRTSGRWVEQYF. Written as DNA, the CDR3 is TGTGCCAGCAGTTCACGCACTAGCGGGAGATGGGTCGAGCAGTACTTC.

The chain joins TRBV4-3 to TRBJ2-1; perhaps TRBD2 as D (7 bases). Germline V gene sequence: CDR1 LGHNA, CDR2 YSLEER. The CDR3 extends over 16 amino acids. V lost 0 bases to trimming and J lost 4 bases, with 13 bases between them. The CDR3 is CASSQERGARYNEQFF. Here the CDR3 DNA reads TGCGCCAGCAGCCAAGAACGGGGGGCGCGATACAATGAGCAGTTCTTC.

The chain carries TRBV5-1 and TRBJ2-7; tentatively, D is TRBD1 (6 bases). V lost 1 base and J 2 bases, leaving 19 bases between the germline ends. The CDR3 totals 17 residues. The V gene's germline CDR1 is SGHRS and CDR2 YFSETQ. The CDR3 sequence: CASSLKTGLDVPYEQYF. CDR3 in DNA: TGCGCCAGCAGCTTGAAAACAGGGTTGGACGTACCCTACGAGCAGTACTTC.